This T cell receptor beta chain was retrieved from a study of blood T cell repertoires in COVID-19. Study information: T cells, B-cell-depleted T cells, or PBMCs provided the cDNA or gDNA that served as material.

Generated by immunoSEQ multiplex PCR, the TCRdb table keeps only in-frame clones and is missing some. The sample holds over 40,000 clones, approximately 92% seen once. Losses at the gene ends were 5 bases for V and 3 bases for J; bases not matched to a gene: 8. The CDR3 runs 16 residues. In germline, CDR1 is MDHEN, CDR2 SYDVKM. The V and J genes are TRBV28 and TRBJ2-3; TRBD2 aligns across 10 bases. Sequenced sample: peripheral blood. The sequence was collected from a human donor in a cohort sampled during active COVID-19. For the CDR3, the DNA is TGTGCCAGCAGTGAGCTAAGGACTAGCGGTACAGATACGCAGTATTTT. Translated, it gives CASSELRTSGTDTQYF.